The 26 T cell receptor beta chains given below trace back to one sample, sequenced in a study of blood T cell repertoires in COVID-19. Libraries were prepared by immunoSEQ multiplex PCR; TCRdb keeps only in-frame clonotypes and omits some of them. Of 95,000 to 150,000 clones listed, about 94% are singletons. The sequenced material came from peripheral blood. The receptor source for this set is a man in his fifties with COVID-19, enrolled during active disease.

In regard to this clone: The same CDR3 can be traced to other DNA sequences in this sample. The chain joins TRBV7-9 to TRBJ2-3; maybe TRBD1 (6 bases). This CDR3 comprises 13 residues. Germline V gives CDR1 SEHNR, CDR2 FQNEAQ (reference sequence). V was pared by 2 bases and J by 3 bases, with 6 bases between. The CDR3 loop is CASSLQGTDTQYF. In DNA, the CDR3 is TGTGCCAGCAGCTTACAGGGGACAGATACGCAGTATTTT. Looking up the rest from reference TRBV7-9 and TRBJ2-3 gives the full variable domain: DTGVSQNPRHKITKRGQNVTFRCDPISEHNRLYWYRQTLGQGPEFLTYFQNEAQLEKSRLLSDRFSAERPKGSFSTLEIQRTEQGDSAMYLCASSLQGTDTQYFGPGTRLTVL.

This chain links TRBV2 with TRBJ1-3; 9 nucleotides line up with TRBD1. J gave up 4 bases and V 3 bases, and 4 bases lay outside the gene matches. CDR1 and CDR2 (germline): SNHLY, FYNNEI. This CDR3 contains 15 residues. The CDR3 DNA sequence: TGTGCCAGCAGTGACCCGGGACAGGGAGGAAACACCATATATTTT. As protein: CASSDPGQGGNTIYF.

The genes are TRBV9 and TRBJ2-1; 7 bases are a match to TRBD2. The V gene end was trimmed by 0 bases and the J gene end by 3 bases; junction bases not matched to a gene: 3. The germline V gene has CDR1 SGDLS and CDR2 YYNGEE. This CDR3 region has 15 residues. CDR3 loop: CASSVGAGDYNEQFF. The CDR3 region has the DNA TGTGCCAGCAGCGTAGGGGCGGGAGACTACAATGAGCAGTTCTTC.

This clone appeared a single time. This sequence joins TRBV6-5 and TRBJ2-1; no reliable D call. The CDR3 contains 13 residues. Germline CDR1 reads MNHEY; CDR2 reads SVGAGI. The ends were cut back, 0 bases at V and 5 bases at J, with 5 bases in the middle. The CDR3 loop is CASSYSRDNEQFF. CDR3 DNA sequence: TGTGCCAGCAGTTACTCAAGAGACAATGAGCAGTTCTTC.

CDR3 protein: CASSQAGRVDTEAFF. The CDR3 bases are TGTGCCAGCAGCCAAGCGGGCAGGGTGGACACTGAAGCTTTCTTT. The J gene is TRBJ1-1, the V gene TRBV14, with a weak D call TRBD1 (5 bases). Germline V gives CDR1 SGHDN, CDR2 FVKESK. CDR3 length: 15 residues. V was shortened by 1 base and J by 3 bases, with 12 bases between the two germline ends.

The V and J genes are TRBV3-1 (or the pseudogene TRBV3-2) and TRBJ2-7; D perhaps matches TRBD2 (5 bases). CDR1 and CDR2 from the germline V gene are LGHDT and YNNKEL (reference sequence). V shed 1 base and J shed 0 bases, with 10 bases lying between them. The CDR3 contains 15 residues. CDR3 amino acids: CASSQGSGSSYEQYF. The DNA for the CDR3 is TGTGCCAGCAGCCAAGGAAGCGGAAGCTCCTACGAGCAGTACTTC.

The V call is TRBV24-1, the J call TRBJ2-7; D possibly corresponds to TRBD2 (6 bases). CDR1 is KGHDR, CDR2 SFDVKD, per germline. This CDR3 contains 14 residues. V was clipped by 7 bases and J by 0 bases, with 12 bases between them. CDR3 sequence: CATRTGSSSYEQYF. The CDR3 DNA is TGTGCCACCAGGACCGGGAGCAGCTCCTACGAGCAGTACTTC.

The V and J genes are TRBV6-1 and TRBJ2-3; a possible D gene is TRBD2 (6 bases). The CDR3 length is 15 residues. The germline V gene has CDR1 MNHNS and CDR2 SASEGT. The V gene lost 2 bases and the J gene lost 1 base, with 10 bases spanning the gap. The CDR3 is CASSEPAGRTDTQYF. CDR3 in DNA: TGTGCCAGCAGTGAACCAGCGGGCCGCACAGATACGCAGTATTTT.

This chain uses TRBV7-8 with TRBJ2-1; D is possibly TRBD1 (5 bases). V was pared by 1 base and J by 3 bases, with 16 bases between. CDR3 length: 17 residues. Per the germline V gene, CDR1 is SGHVS and CDR2 is FQNEAQ. CDR3 loop: CASSLEGRQGGYNEQFF. For the CDR3, the DNA is TGTGCCAGCAGCTTAGAAGGTCGGCAGGGCGGCTACAATGAGCAGTTCTTC.

The genes are TRBV7-6 and TRBJ1-2; possible D gene TRBD1, 5 bases. The CDR3 loop spans 14 amino acids. CDR1 and CDR2 (germline): SGHVS, FNYEAQ. Trimming took 3 bases from V and 8 from J, leaving 16 bases between them. The CDR3 nucleotides are TGTGCCAGCAGCTTCGGAGGGGCGCTCGACGGCTACACCTTC. This gives the protein CASSFGGALDGYTF.

The chain is built from TRBV14 and TRBJ2-1; 7 nucleotides agree with TRBD1. Per germline, CDR1 SGHDN and CDR2 FVKESK. The trim removed 1 base at V and 9 bases at J, leaving 12 bases unmatched. The CDR3 covers 16 residues. For the CDR3, the DNA is TGTGCCAGCAGCCAAGTGGATGGGACAGCCTACGGTGAGCAGTTCTTC. Translating it yields CASSQVDGTAYGEQFF.

V usage is TRBV10-2 and J usage is TRBJ2-7; 7 bases align to TRBD1. The germline CDR1 and CDR2 sequences are WSHSY and SAAADI. After removal of 2 bases from V and 5 bases from J, the junction contained 15 bases not matched to a gene. The CDR3 covers 17 residues. The CDR3 is CASSERNSRDSFNEQYF. The CDR3 DNA is TGCGCCAGCAGTGAGAGAAATAGCCGGGACAGTTTTAACGAGCAGTACTTC.

This chain links TRBV27 with TRBJ2-3, with no clear D. From germline, CDR1 is MNHEY and CDR2 SMNVEV (reference sequence). Trimming took off 7 bases at V and 7 bases at J, with 15 bases between the two ends. The CDR3 loop spans 13 amino acids. The CDR3 region has the DNA TGTGCCAGCAATCGCCGACACCTTAATACGCAGTATTTT. Translation gives CASNRRHLNTQYF.

This chain uses TRBV4-3 with TRBJ2-2; D gene ambiguous. Germline lookup yields CDR1 LGHNA and CDR2 YSLEER. There are 17 residues in the CDR3. Trimming stripped 0 bases from V and 0 bases from J, with 11 bases between. CDR3 DNA: TGCGCCAGCAGCCAAGATCGTGCTAGAACGAACACCGGGGAGCTGTTTTTT. Encoded protein: CASSQDRARTNTGELFF.

The rearrangement links TRBV6-1 to TRBJ2-1, with a possible D match to TRBD2 (5 bases). Deletions cut 1 base from V and 4 bases from J, with 20 bases between. CDR3 length equals 18 residues. Per the germline V gene, CDR1 is MNHNS and CDR2 is SASEGT. This chain's CDR3 is CASSEGGWSLADYNEQFF. CDR3 DNA sequence: TGTGCCAGCAGTGAAGGAGGGTGGAGTCTAGCTGATTACAATGAGCAGTTCTTC.

This chain uses TRBV28 with TRBJ2-2, with a tentative D call TRBD2 (5 bases). The V end lost 6 bases, the J end lost 8 bases, and 16 bases lay between the germline ends. Germline CDR1 and CDR2: MDHEN and SYDVKM. The CDR3 consists of 14 residues. CDR3 DNA: TGTGCCAGCAGAACAAAGAGGGTTGCTGGGGAGCTGTTTTTT. This gives the protein CASRTKRVAGELFF.

CDR3 residues: CASSLGGISYEQYF. CDR3 bases: TGTGCCAGCAGCTTGGGAGGGATCTCCTACGAGCAGTACTTC. The V call is TRBV5-4, the J call TRBJ2-7, with D possibly TRBD2 on 5 matching bases. CDR1 is SGHNT, CDR2 YYREEE, per germline (reference sequence). Trimming took off 0 bases at V and 0 bases at J, with 7 bases between the two ends. This CDR3 comprises 14 residues.

The chain combines TRBV6-5 with TRBJ1-2; D is perhaps TRBD1 (5 bases). V lost 5 bases and J lost 4, with 14 bases in between. The CDR3 extends over 14 amino acids. Germline V CDR1 and CDR2: MNHEY, SVGAGI. The CDR3 nucleotides are TGTGCCAGCAGTCTGGCGGGGGGAAGCTATGGCTACACCTTC. This codes for CASSLAGGSYGYTF.

This clone was counted once. The V call is TRBV28, the J call TRBJ1-2; D is perhaps TRBD1 (5 bases). Germline-derived CDR1 and CDR2 are MDHEN and SYDVKM. The CDR3 has 14 amino acids. Trimming removed 1 base from V and 4 bases from J, with 10 bases in between. CDR3 protein: CASSLYGGVYGYTF. Written as DNA, the CDR3 is TGTGCCAGCAGTTTATACGGAGGGGTCTATGGCTACACCTTC.

This chain links TRBV27 with TRBJ1-1; TRBD1 is a possible D gene (5 bases). The CDR3 has 19 residues. The V end lost 3 bases, the J end lost 4 bases, and 27 bases lay between the germline ends. Looked up from germline, CDR1 is MNHEY and CDR2 is SMNVEV (reference sequence). The CDR3 coding sequence is TGTGCCAGCAGTTTGAAACCCCCGGTGGGGGGAACGGGGGTCACTGAAGCTTTCTTT. It specifies CASSLKPPVGGTGVTEAFF.

The rearrangement joins TRBV12-3 or TRBV12-4 to TRBJ2-7, with 10 bases fitting TRBD2. This CDR3 has 13 amino acids. With V trimmed by 5 bases and J by 6 bases, 4 bases remained unmatched. In DNA form, the CDR3 reads TGTGCCAGCAGTCTGGGACTAGCGCCCGAGCAGTACTTC. It is translated as CASSLGLAPEQYF.

This clone was seen once. The chain uses TRBV11-2 and TRBJ2-7, with 12 bases fitting TRBD2. The CDR3 length is 17 residues. V trimming: 4 bases; J trimming: 6 bases; junction bases outside the gene matches: 13. The V gene's germline CDR1 is SGHAT and CDR2 FQNNGV. Here the CDR3 DNA reads TGTGCCAGCAGCTGTAGACTAGCGGGAGTTGTATACTGCGAGCAGTACTTC. Its translation is CASSCRLAGVVYCEQYF.

The CDR3 here is CASRGGPKEGRAFF. CDR3 nucleotide sequence: TGTGCCAGCAGGGGGGGGCCAAAGGAAGGTCGCGCTTTCTTT. This rearrangement joins TRBV5-6 to TRBJ1-1, with D possibly being TRBD1 (6 bases). Germline loops: CDR1 SGHDT, CDR2 YYEEEE. With 5 bases removed from V and 11 bases from J, the gap between germline ends came to 22 bases. CDR3 length: 14 residues. Full variable domain (rest looked up from reference TRBV5-6 and TRBJ1-1): DAGVTQSPTHLIKTRGQQVTLRCSPKSGHDTVSWYQQALGQGPQFIFQYYEEEERQRGNFPDRFSGHQFPNYSSELNVNALLLGDSALYLCASRGGPKEGRAFFGQGTRLTVV.

J is TRBJ2-5 and V is TRBV7-2; 9 bases match TRBD2. The V and J ends lost 6 bases and 0 bases, in that order; junction bases with no gene match: 14. The CDR3 has 18 residues. Germline V gene data show CDR1 as SGHTA and CDR2 as FQGNSA. Here the CDR3 reads CASRKGVSAGGYQETQYF. The CDR3 nucleotides are TGTGCCAGCAGAAAAGGCGTCTCGGCGGGAGGGTACCAAGAGACCCAGTACTTC.

This chain joins TRBV19 and TRBJ2-7; D remains unclear. The germline gives CDR1 LNHDA, CDR2 SQIVND (reference sequence). The CDR3 consists of 9 residues. The V end lost 4 bases, the J end lost 9 bases, and 4 bases lay between the germline ends. The CDR3 here is CASSTRQYV. In nucleotides, the CDR3 is TGTGCCAGTAGTACCCGGCAGTACGTC.

The chain links TRBV5-6 to TRBJ1-1, with unresolved D. Trimming left V 4 bases short and J 11 bases short, with 15 bases between. The CDR3 consists of 12 residues. Germline-derived CDR1 and CDR2 are SGHDT and YYEEEE. The DNA for the CDR3 is TGTGCCAGCAGCCCGGGGTCCCGCGAGGCTTTCTTT. Its protein product is CASSPGSREAFF.